This record looks at one T cell receptor beta chain sequence and its context. This record comes from a study of control samples from healthy donors and cancer patients. V shed 4 bases and J shed 4 bases, with 13 bases lying between them. The CDR3 loop spans 15 amino acids. Germline CDR1 reads LNHDA; CDR2 reads SQIVND (reference sequence). TCRdb keeps only in-frame clones here, not all; method: immunoSEQ multiplex PCR. This sample has about 64,000 clones, with 80% to 95% found just once. V is TRBV19 and J is TRBJ2-2, with D perhaps matching TRBD2 (5 bases). The source of this sequence is a man in his forties or fifties with colorectal cancer. Sequences were obtained from PBMCs. The CDR3 is CASSRTVAGTGELFF. CDR3 coding DNA: TGTGCCAGTAGTAGGACTGTGGCGGGCACCGGGGAGCTGTTTTTT.